This TCR beta chain comes out of a study of control samples from healthy donors and cancer patients. This clone has a handful of counts. Profiling relied on immunoSEQ multiplex PCR, and the TCRdb table lists in-frame clones only, not all of them. The profile shows over 80,000 clones, 91% of them singletons. This CDR3 comprises 13 residues. V shed 6 bases and J shed 0 bases, with 8 bases lying between them. Germline CDR1 SEHNR, CDR2 FQNEAQ (reference sequence). What was sequenced was blood. The origin of this receptor is a young man in good health. The chain recombines TRBV7-9 with TRBJ1-1; a possible D gene is TRBD1 (5 bases). The CDR3 here is CASRGPLNTEAFF. The CDR3 DNA reads TGTGCCAGCAGGGGACCGTTGAACACTGAAGCTTTCTTT. The full variable domain, with the rest looked up from reference TRBV7-9 and TRBJ1-1, is DTGVSQNPRHKITKRGQNVTFRCDPISEHNRLYWYRQTLGQGPEFLTYFQNEAQLEKSRLLSDRFSAERPKGSFSTLEIQRTEQGDSAMYLCASRGPLNTEAFFGQGTRLTVV.